Below, 10 T cell receptor beta chains from the same sample are listed, as sequenced in a study of cytomegalovirus exposure and HLA in healthy donors. TCRdb's table, derived via immunoSEQ multiplex PCR, lists solely in-frame clones and lacks some. Of 250,000 to 400,000 clones in the sample, nearly 90% were seen once. Sequenced: PBMCs. The source is a man aged 25 to 40 in good health and CMV-seronegative.

The chain recombines TRBV30 with TRBJ2-5; TRBD2 agrees at 10 bases. Looked up from germline, CDR1 is GTSNPN and CDR2 is SVGIG (reference sequence). The CDR3 runs 14 residues. Losses at the gene ends were 7 bases for V and 5 bases for J; bases not matched to a gene: 10. CDR3: CASEASGGGETQYF. The CDR3 DNA follows: TGTGCCTCTGAGGCTAGCGGGGGTGGGGAGACCCAGTACTTC.

The rearrangement joins TRBV12-5 to TRBJ1-5; no firm D call. The CDR3 is made up of 17 amino acids. Trimming removed 8 bases at V and 0 bases at J, with 20 bases between. In germline, CDR1 is LGHNT, CDR2 FRNRAP. The CDR3 spells CASLLGSGFYSNQPQHF. CDR3 nucleotide sequence: TGTGCTAGTCTACTAGGGTCAGGATTTTATAGCAATCAGCCCCAGCATTTT.

This clone appeared a few times. The V call is TRBV5-1, the J call TRBJ1-2; TRBD1 matches 7 bases. The CDR3 contains 14 residues. From germline, CDR1 is SGHRS and CDR2 YFSETQ. V gave up 0 bases and J gave up 5 bases; unmatched junction bases: 4. Here the CDR3 reads CASSLDSGGYGYTF. The CDR3 coding sequence is TGCGCCAGCAGCTTGGACTCAGGGGGGTATGGCTACACCTTC.

The chain has TRBV2 and TRBJ1-4; D may be TRBD1 (6 bases). Trimming took off 6 bases at V and 6 bases at J, with 20 bases between the two ends. The germline V gene has CDR1 SNHLY and CDR2 FYNNEI. This CDR3 is 16 amino acids long. CDR3 protein: CASRFRWTVTHEKLFF. CDR3 nucleotides: TGTGCCAGCAGGTTCAGATGGACAGTTACCCATGAAAAACTGTTTTTT.

The rearrangement joins TRBV4-1 to TRBJ1-6, with D possibly matching TRBD1 (6 bases). The CDR3 length is 16 residues. Trimming took 1 base from V and 2 from J, leaving 9 bases between them. The germline gives CDR1 MGHRA, CDR2 YSYEKL. The CDR3 sequence is CASSQARTAYNSPLHF. The CDR3 DNA reads as TGCGCCAGCAGCCAAGCCCGGACAGCCTATAATTCACCCCTCCACTTT.

The genes are TRBV6-6 and TRBJ1-2, with a possible D match to TRBD1 (6 bases). Germline V gene sequence: CDR1 MNHNY, CDR2 SVGAGI (reference sequence). V was cut by 0 bases and J by 4 bases, with 12 bases left in between. The CDR3 runs 15 residues. The CDR3 coding sequence is TGTGCCAGCAGTTACTCGGGACAACTTCTCTATGGCTACACCTTC. As protein: CASSYSGQLLYGYTF.

The rearrangement links TRBV25-1 to TRBJ2-7, with D hard to call. This CDR3 is 11 amino acids long. Germline-derived CDR1 and CDR2 are MGHDK and SYGVNS. The V end was cut by 6 bases, the J end by 3 bases, with 6 bases between. DNA of the CDR3: TGTGCCAGCAGGGCCAACTACGAGCAGTACTTC. It codes for CASRANYEQYF.

The CDR3: CSVEAPPGYEQYF. CDR3 in DNA: TGCAGCGTTGAAGCCCCCCCGGGCTACGAGCAGTACTTC. This chain joins TRBV29-1 and TRBJ2-7; D gene uncertain. The V end was cut by 1 base, the J end by 3 bases, with 10 bases between. The CDR3 totals 13 residues. Germline assignment: CDR1 SQVTM and CDR2 ANQGSEA.

The chain carries TRBV7-9 and TRBJ2-2; D is unresolved. The CDR3 has 11 residues. The V end lost 6 bases, the J end lost 8 bases, and 7 bases lay between the germline ends. Germline V lookup: CDR1 SEHNR, CDR2 FQNEAQ (reference sequence). CDR3 in DNA: TGTGCCAGCAGTGCGAGGGGGGAGCTGTTTTTT. Protein: CASSARGELFF.

The rearrangement links TRBV19 to TRBJ1-5, with D hard to call. V lost 6 bases to trimming and J lost 4 bases, with 13 bases between them. CDR1 is LNHDA and CDR2 is SQIVND in the germline V gene (reference sequence). This CDR3 has 14 residues. CDR3: CASRPGRENQPQHF. CDR3 DNA: TGTGCCAGTAGGCCGGGCCGGGAAAATCAGCCCCAGCATTTT.